Reported below is one T cell receptor beta chain. It lacks a known antigen. Base quality data are lacking; no much larger clone is found one base away. No immune events, such as infections, were documented for the healthy donors during the collection period. Healthy-donor blood repertoires served as a training cohort to calibrate time-dependent variance in a beta-binomial model of T-cell clone differential abundance. The training cohort comprised some 10 healthy donors, 3 female and 7 male. Donor ages ranged from about 29 to 70 years, with an average of approximately 43 years. Whole blood was collected from each healthy donor at three time points spaced 2 to 3 weeks apart and obtained from a commercial supplier. Genomic DNA was extracted from unsorted whole blood for immunosequencing. This record belongs to a study of identifying expanded T cells in peripheral blood (dated by TCRdb to the late 2010s). Regarding the complete study: Technical replicates were generated by sequencing separate aliquots of the same genomic DNA pool, and four replicates were compared pairwise.

The full study reports these points: In all healthy donors, the variance in clone template counts between samples taken roughly 14 days apart rose significantly as total template count increased. Between technical replicates the binomial model flagged approximately 1.2 differentially abundant clones, whereas over roughly two weeks the binomial model flagged about 15 and over roughly 4 weeks around 18. The authors expected biological variance in healthy repertoires might increase further over much longer intervals such as months to years. Both the number of clones called differentially abundant and the false-positive rate were significantly reduced by the beta-binomial model across all healthy-donor time intervals.

TCRbeta CDR3 regions were profiled with the immunoSEQ Assay using bias-controlled multiplex PCR amplification of genomic DNA. In the source study's methods: To quantify the absolute abundance of each unique TCRbeta CDR3 region, the sequences were collapsed and filtered. Two models were used to test differential abundance: a binomial model (Fisher-equivalent) and a beta-binomial model that adds time-dependent variance fitted from healthy donors. Clones with fewer than 5 combined templates were removed, and differential abundance was called for clones with a Benjamini-Hochberg FDR below 0.01. Beta-binomial variance was modeled as a function of total template count across the two samples using the form v = (b*log(k)+a)^2. TCRdb took this table from immuneACCESS and kept in-frame rearrangements with V and J called. Such tables lack part of the clones; where checked against another copy, unresolved V genes explain under half of the gap, and the rest is unexplained. Clonal size and the V and J genes are those of that table, whereas D and trimming came from the DNA. A total of around 130,000 clones appear in this sample, less than 90% of them only once. The biggest ten clones account for 8.4% of the sample.

The CDR3 numbers 16 residues from cysteine through phenylalanine. Of the read, only the CDR3 DNA is kept; its 48 bases are in frame from base 1. For CDR1 and CDR2, the germline V gene lists SGHTA and FQGNSA. Compared with germline, V lacks 5 bases and J lacks 4 bases; bases without a gene match: 7. The chain couples TRBV7-2 to TRBJ1-3; the junction holds 11 bases that match TRBD1. Sequenced: blood. The sequence was obtained from a person between 18 and 75 years old in good health. The nucleotide sequence is TGTGCCAGCAGCACAGGACAGGGGGCTCTAGGAAACACCATATATTTT. This sequence encodes CASSTGQGALGNTIYF.